This entry concerns a single TCR beta chain. Its matching antigen is unknown. In the CD4+ fraction, cells were divided into CD45RA+ naive and CD45RA-negative memory subsets. The CDR3 sequence is 14 residues long. Trimming took 7 bases from V and 8 from J; bases not matched to a gene: 10. Per germline, CDR1 MNHNS and CDR2 SASEGT. This specimen comes from a study of shared clonotypes between healthy human individuals. Study-level points and caveats: Sequencing depth was a factor that was expected to affect clonotype sharing among donors.

The sorted-subset replicate PCRs were given around 190 ng DNA, which is roughly 30,000 T cell genomes. In the authors' workflow: Filtering differed because ImmunoSEQ produced junction-only sequences that carried no quality scores. Some clones are missing from TCRdb's copy, which holds only in-frame ones; the method was immunoSEQ multiplex PCR. From that table come the V and J calls and clone size; the DNA was used to work out D and trimming. The data show approximately 1,000,000 clones, about 72% seen once. Sequenced sample: memory CD4+ T cells from PBMCs. Subset of the sample: CD45RA-negative fraction. The TCR comes from a man aged 18 to 29 in good health. Some clones in this sample may be carry-over from other donors' samples. The V and J genes are TRBV6-1 and TRBJ2-1; 8 nucleotides match TRBD1. DNA of the CDR3: TGTGCCAGCATCGATACAGGGGGTACGTATGAGCAGTTCTTC. Encoded protein: CASIDTGGTYEQFF.